Listed here are 16 T cell receptor beta chains from one sample, sequenced in a study of cytomegalovirus exposure and HLA in healthy donors. Vbeta (60) and Jbeta (13) primers were used in the PCR. The repertoire was sequenced with immunoSEQ multiplex PCR; TCRdb's copy has only in-frame clones and lacks some. The table records under 140,000 clones, 65% to 80% of them present only once. Sequencing was carried out using PBMCs. The source of these receptors is a woman aged 55-69 years in good health and CMV-seropositive.

Note on this clone: A junction boundary mismatches the germline segment, possibly from a read error. This chain joins TRBV7-9 and TRBJ2-1; D might be TRBD2 (6 bases). The CDR3 contains 17 residues. Germline V gene sequence: CDR1 SEHNR, CDR2 FQNEAQ (reference sequence). CDR3 sequence reads: CSSSLGLGGTLYNEQFF. The CDR3 nucleotides read TGTTCCAGCAGCTTAGGGTTGGGGGGAACCCTTTACAATGAGCAGTTCTTC.

The chain combines TRBV11-2 with TRBJ1-1; D is unclear. Germline V gene lookup returns CDR1 SGHAT and CDR2 FQNNGV. CDR3 size: 17 residues. Between the trimmed V and J ends, which lost 0 bases and 1 base, there was a span of 15 bases. The CDR3 nucleotides read TGTGCCAGCAGCTTAGATCCCTCAGGCCTACAGAACACTGAAGCTTTCTTT. It specifies CASSLDPSGLQNTEAFF.

This clone was counted a few times. The genes are TRBV10-3 and TRBJ1-2, with D possibly TRBD1 on 5 matching bases. CDR1 ENHRY and CDR2 SYGVKD come from the germline V gene. The V end was cut by 4 bases, the J end by 3 bases, with 6 bases between. The CDR3 is 12 residues long. CDR3 DNA sequence: TGTGCCATCAGTGGGGGGGACTATGGCTACACCTTC. Translated: CAISGGDYGYTF.

The chain recombines TRBV9 with TRBJ2-1, with D uncertain. Looked up from germline, CDR1 is SGDLS and CDR2 is YYNGEE. Trimming removed 7 bases from V and 0 bases from J, with 5 bases in between. This CDR3 contains 12 residues. CDR3 sequence reads: CASRSSYNEQFF. The CDR3 nucleotides are TGTGCCAGCCGGAGCTCCTACAATGAGCAGTTCTTC. The entire variable domain, with the rest obtained from reference TRBV9 and TRBJ2-1, is as follows: DSGVTQTPKHLITATGQRVTLRCSPRSGDLSVYWYQQSLDQGLQFLIQYYNGEERAKGNILERFSAQQFPDLHSELNLSSLELGDSALYFCASRSSYNEQFFGPGTRLTVL.

V gene TRBV9 combines with J gene TRBJ1-3; D unresolved. The germline gives CDR1 SGDLS, CDR2 YYNGEE. The CDR3 consists of 15 residues. Between the trimmed V and J ends, which lost 3 bases and 0 bases, there was a span of 10 bases. The CDR3 loop is CASSAAAVSGNTIYF. Here the CDR3 DNA reads TGTGCCAGCAGCGCCGCTGCGGTCTCTGGAAACACCATATATTTT.

The chain has TRBV6-1 and TRBJ2-1; 12 nucleotides align to TRBD2. Germline V gene data show CDR1 as MNHNS and CDR2 as SASEGT. This CDR3 region has 17 residues. J lost 3 bases, V lost 2 bases, and 5 bases had no gene match. This CDR3 is CASSEPALAGGYNEQFF. The CDR3 nucleotides read TGTGCCAGCAGTGAACCGGCACTAGCGGGAGGCTACAATGAGCAGTTCTTC.

This clone has just one count. The gene calls are TRBV5-4 and TRBJ2-1; 9 bases map to TRBD2. J was trimmed by 8 bases and V by 3 bases; bases with no gene match: 9. This CDR3 contains 15 residues. In germline, CDR1 is SGHNT, CDR2 YYREEE (reference sequence). The CDR3 coding sequence is TGTGCCAGCAGCTCCCCAGCGGGAGGAAACGATGAGCAGTTCTTC. Translated, it gives CASSSPAGGNDEQFF.

The CDR3 DNA reads TGCGCCAGCAGCCCGGAGGGCCCGGCCTATGAGCAGTTCTTC. This gives the protein CASSPEGPAYEQFF. This chain uses TRBV5-1 with TRBJ2-1, with D possibly being TRBD2 (6 bases). Germline CDR1 is SGHRS and CDR2 is YFSETQ. The CDR3 extends over 14 amino acids. Trimming shortened V by 4 bases and J by 8 bases, and 16 bases separated the two germline ends.

This clone was seen once. The chain uses TRBV19 and TRBJ2-7, with 9 bases that match TRBD2. The CDR3 consists of 15 residues. The germline V gene has CDR1 LNHDA and CDR2 SQIVND (reference sequence). V shed 5 bases, J shed 0 bases, and the junction held 5 bases outside the gene matches. CDR3 amino acids: CASSSLAGISYEQYF. The CDR3 DNA reads as TGTGCCAGTAGTTCGCTAGCGGGAATCTCCTACGAGCAGTACTTC.

The chain carries TRBV15 and TRBJ2-2, with D possibly being TRBD1 (6 bases). Trimming took off 4 bases at V and 8 bases at J, with 8 bases between the two ends. This CDR3 contains 12 residues. Germline-derived CDR1 and CDR2 are LNHNV and YYDKDF (reference sequence). This CDR3 reads CATSIGTGELFF. Here the CDR3 DNA reads TGTGCCACCAGCATAGGGACAGGGGAGCTGTTTTTT.

The sample holds one count of this clone. V and J are TRBV7-2 and TRBJ2-5; tentative D call: TRBD1 (6 bases). The V end lost 5 bases, the J end lost 2 bases, and 12 bases lay between the germline ends. Per the germline V gene, CDR1 is SGHTA and CDR2 is FQGNSA. The CDR3 is made up of 14 amino acids. CDR3 in amino acids: CASSPDRSQETQYF. The CDR3 DNA reads as TGTGCCAGCAGCCCAGACAGGAGTCAAGAGACCCAGTACTTC.

The chain carries TRBV27 and TRBJ1-1; the match to TRBD1 covers 7 bases. The CDR3 totals 15 residues. CDR1 and CDR2 from the germline V gene are MNHEY and SMNVEV (reference sequence). Unmatched junction bases numbered 12, after V lost 8 bases and J lost 3 bases. CDR3 amino acids: CASAPGRQGDTEAFF. The CDR3 DNA follows: TGTGCCAGCGCCCCCGGGAGACAGGGTGACACTGAAGCTTTCTTT.

The chain joins TRBV19 to TRBJ1-5; D ambiguous. Trimming pared 1 base from V and 5 bases from J, leaving 15 bases between. This CDR3 has 16 residues. Germline V gene data show CDR1 as LNHDA and CDR2 as SQIVND (reference sequence). The CDR3 here is CASSIAPRVTDQPQHF. The CDR3 bases are TGTGCCAGTAGTATAGCCCCGCGGGTTACCGATCAGCCCCAGCATTTT.

V and J are TRBV13 and TRBJ2-1; no definite D call. Germline values: CDR1 PRHDT, CDR2 FYEKMQ (reference sequence). This CDR3 contains 14 residues. V lost 5 bases and J 6 bases, leaving 14 bases between the germline ends. This chain's CDR3 is CASSPDLDSNEQFF. For the CDR3, the DNA is TGTGCCAGCAGCCCCGACCTAGATTCCAATGAGCAGTTCTTC.

The chain links TRBV5-4 to TRBJ2-3, with a tentative D call TRBD2 (6 bases). Germline V gives CDR1 SGHNT, CDR2 YYREEE (reference sequence). V lost 2 bases and J 4 bases, leaving 11 bases between the germline ends. CDR3 length: 14 residues. The CDR3 bases are TGTGCCAGCAGCTTTGGGAGCGGGTCAGATACGCAGTATTTT. This gives the protein CASSFGSGSDTQYF. The complete variable domain, with remaining parts taken from reference TRBV5-4 and TRBJ2-3, reads ETGVTQSPTHLIKTRGQQVTLRCSSQSGHNTVSWYQQALGQGPQFIFQYYREEENGRGNFPPRFSGLQFPNYSSELNVNALELDDSALYLCASSFGSGSDTQYFGPGTRLTVL.

The chain is built from TRBV18 and TRBJ2-6; TRBD1 is a possible D gene (5 bases). This CDR3 is 18 amino acids long. Germline CDR1 and CDR2: KGHSH and LQKENI. The ends were cut back, 1 base at V and 2 bases at J, with 15 bases in the middle. The DNA of the CDR3 is TGTGCCAGCTCACCACGCGGCAGGGATATAACTGGGGCCAACGTCCTGACTTTC. It specifies CASSPRGRDITGANVLTF.